Each of the 15 T cell receptor beta chains below was sequenced from the same sample in a study of shared clonotypes between healthy human individuals. The table came from immunoSEQ multiplex PCR; TCRdb's copy has only in-frame clones and leaves some out. This table has fewer than 850,000 clones, about 78% appearing once. The sequencing sample was made of memory CD4+ T cells sorted from blood. Subset given: CD45RA-negative fraction. The receptors derive from a woman aged 30 to 39 in good health.

This clone was recorded once. Here the CDR3 DNA reads TGTGCCACCAGCAGGGAGGTGGGGAGGGGGCTCCCCTACGAGCAGTACTTC. Amino acid sequence: CATSREVGRGLPYEQYF. The genes are TRBV15 and TRBJ2-7; D is possibly TRBD1 or TRBD2 (7 bases each). With 3 bases removed from V and 2 bases from J, the gap between germline ends came to 20 bases. CDR3 length: 17 residues. Germline CDR1 reads LNHNV; CDR2 reads YYDKDF (reference sequence).

This chain connects TRBV5-1 to TRBJ1-2; 7 bases are shared with TRBD1. Germline trimming cut 4 bases from V and 8 bases from J; bases unmatched to any gene: 11. CDR3 length equals 14 residues. CDR1 and CDR2 (germline): SGHRS, YFSETQ. The CDR3 DNA reads as TGCGCCAGCAGCGTAGGGACAGCAAGAGAAGGCTACACCTTC. This translates into CASSVGTAREGYTF.

The gene calls are TRBV4-1 and TRBJ2-1; 8 nucleotides line up with TRBD1. Germline lookup yields CDR1 MGHRA and CDR2 YSYEKL. V lost 4 bases to trimming and J lost 9 bases; unmatched junction nucleotides: 14. CDR3 length: 16 amino acids. The CDR3 spells CASSLIATGASGEQFF. The CDR3 coding sequence is TGCGCCAGCAGCCTTATCGCGACAGGGGCAAGTGGTGAGCAGTTCTTC.

This sequence joins TRBV5-6 and TRBJ2-5; 8 bases are a match to TRBD2. This CDR3 is built from 12 residues. The junction had 7 bases not matched to a gene; V was cut back by 4 bases and J by 11 bases. Germline CDR1 is SGHDT and CDR2 is YYEEEE. CDR3 region: CASSKRGRLQYF. DNA of the CDR3: TGTGCCAGCAGCAAGCGGGGGAGGTTGCAGTACTTC.

In its sample, this clone was seen a few times. The chain carries TRBV19 and TRBJ2-2, with TRBD1 identical over 9 bases. The CDR3 runs 14 residues. The V gene end was trimmed by 7 bases and the J gene end by 3 bases; junction bases not matched to a gene: 3. Germline CDR1 is LNHDA and CDR2 is SQIVND (reference sequence). This CDR3 is CASKGQGDTGELFF. DNA for the CDR3: TGTGCCAGTAAGGGACAGGGTGACACCGGGGAGCTGTTTTTT.

The chain carries TRBV7-3 and TRBJ2-5; either TRBD1 or TRBD2 may fit D (5 bases each). Germline V CDR1 and CDR2: SGHTA, FQGTGA. Trimming took 6 bases from V and 2 from J, leaving 10 bases between them. The CDR3 spans 13 residues. CDR3: CASSHGGQETQYF. CDR3 coding DNA: TGTGCCAGCAGTCATGGGGGTCAAGAGACCCAGTACTTC.

The chain is built from TRBV9 and TRBJ2-6; D is uncertain. CDR3 size: 15 residues. V was shortened by 0 bases and J by 2 bases, with 6 bases between the two germline ends. Germline CDR1 is SGDLS and CDR2 is YYNGEE. The CDR3 region is CASSVGRAGANVLTF. DNA of the CDR3: TGTGCCAGCAGCGTAGGACGGGCTGGGGCCAACGTCCTGACTTTC.

The genes are TRBV7-2 and TRBJ2-7; the match to TRBD2 covers 8 bases. The germline V gene encodes CDR1 SGHTA and CDR2 FQGNSA. The J segment lost 2 bases and the V segment lost 6 bases, leaving 3 bases of the junction unmatched. CDR3 length equals 13 residues. This CDR3 reads CASSRSGTYEQYF. The CDR3 coding sequence is TGTGCCAGCAGTCGTAGCGGGACCTACGAGCAGTACTTC. The variable domain in full, with the rest retrieved from reference TRBV7-2 and TRBJ2-7, is GAGVSQSPSNKVTEKGKDVELRCDPISGHTALYWYRQSLGQGLEFLIYFQGNSAPDKSGLPSDRFSAERTGGSVSTLTIQRTQQEDSAVYLCASSRSGTYEQYFGPGTRLTVT.

This clone appeared once. The CDR3 nucleotides read TGCGCCAGCAGCTTGGGGGCAGGGCCCTCCTACGAGCAGTACTTC. Translation: CASSLGAGPSYEQYF. The chain links TRBV5-1 to TRBJ2-7, with D possibly being TRBD1 (5 bases). V was clipped by 0 bases and J by 0 bases, with 10 bases between them. The CDR3 loop spans 15 amino acids. CDR1 and CDR2 (germline): SGHRS, YFSETQ.

V gene TRBV5-6 combines with J gene TRBJ2-1, with a possible D match to TRBD1 (6 bases). This CDR3 has 15 residues. V was shortened by 0 bases and J by 5 bases, with 12 bases between the two germline ends. Germline V gives CDR1 SGHDT, CDR2 YYEEEE. The CDR3 sequence is CASSLGTANNNEQFF. CDR3 nucleotide sequence: TGTGCCAGCAGCTTGGGGACAGCCAATAACAATGAGCAGTTCTTC.

The chain is built from TRBV12-5 and TRBJ2-2, with TRBD2 as a possible D gene (5 bases). V dropped 1 base and J dropped 1 base, with 19 bases sitting between them. CDR1 and CDR2 (germline): LGHNT, FRNRAP. The CDR3 has 19 amino acids. As DNA, the CDR3 is TGTGCTAGTGGTTTGGCAGCCGGGGATATAGTGCTGAACACCGGGGAGCTGTTTTTT. Translated, it gives CASGLAAGDIVLNTGELFF.

The V and J genes are TRBV5-4 and TRBJ1-5; unclear D gene. CDR1 is SGHNT, CDR2 YYREEE, per germline (reference sequence). This CDR3 is 14 amino acids long. Trimming removed 0 bases at V and 0 bases at J, with 4 bases between. Here the CDR3 DNA reads TGTGCCAGCAGCTTGGACGGTAGCAATCAGCCCCAGCATTTT. Translating gives CASSLDGSNQPQHF. Using reference TRBV5-4 and TRBJ1-5 for the parts outside the CDR3, the full variable domain is ETGVTQSPTHLIKTRGQQVTLRCSSQSGHNTVSWYQQALGQGPQFIFQYYREEENGRGNFPPRFSGLQFPNYSSELNVNALELDDSALYLCASSLDGSNQPQHFGDGTRLSIL.

The genes are TRBV10-3 and TRBJ1-1, with a weak D call TRBD1 (5 bases). CDR1 ENHRY and CDR2 SYGVKD come from the germline V gene. This CDR3 contains 13 residues. V lost 4 bases, J lost 3 bases, and 9 bases lay in between. The CDR3 region is CAISAGRDTEAFF. The CDR3 nucleotides are TGTGCCATCAGTGCGGGACGGGACACTGAAGCTTTCTTT.

The genes are TRBV10-3 and TRBJ1-1; D gene ambiguous. This CDR3 is 16 amino acids long. Germline-derived CDR1 and CDR2 are ENHRY and SYGVKD. The V end was cut by 0 bases, the J end by 1 base, with 12 bases between. CDR3 loop: CAISESEPRGNTEAFF. The CDR3 DNA reads as TGTGCCATCAGTGAGTCGGAACCACGGGGGAACACTGAAGCTTTCTTT.

This chain connects TRBV5-1 to TRBJ2-5; TRBD2 is a possible D gene (6 bases). Trimming pared 5 bases from V and 2 bases from J, leaving 19 bases between. The CDR3 consists of 16 residues. Germline-derived CDR1 and CDR2 are SGHRS and YFSETQ. The CDR3 loop reads CASRALSAGPQETQYF. The CDR3 bases are TGCGCCAGCAGGGCGCTCTCAGCGGGCCCGCAAGAGACCCAGTACTTC.